This T cell receptor (beta chain) was observed in a study of human T cells and chemical hapten exposure. Study information: The variation in per-sample TCR yields arose mainly from small differences in pooled library volumes. Findings of the study overall: TCRs at a frequency above 1 in 1000 stayed unchanged with DPC sensitization.

Trimming took 0 bases from V and 2 from J; bases not matched to a gene: 2. The CDR3 consists of 15 residues. Germline CDR1 LNHDA, CDR2 SQIVND (reference sequence). In regard to this clonotype: Antigen: not known.

During construction of the library, unique molecular identifiers were attached to individual cDNA molecules for quantitative, reproducible TCR counting. Authors' data handling: TCRs per sample had a median of approximately 88,000 and ranged from about 20,000 to 700,000. TCRdb ran MiXCR on the RACE reads and lists one entry per CDR3 protein. V and J calls and clone size were set by TCRdb, not the authors. Here the sample spans 35,000 to 50,000 distinct CDR3 sequences, 3% to 4% being singletons. Described time point: healthy volunteer bleed at 6 weeks. Unfractionated whole blood was the source from which total RNA was extracted.

Sample: whole blood. The V call is TRBV19, the J call TRBJ2-5; TRBD1 agrees at 8 bases. This TCR came from a human donor in good health. Some clones in this sample may be carry-over from other donors' samples. CDR3 region: CASSIDRDRQETQYF. The CDR3 DNA reads as TGTGCCAGTAGTATAGACCGGGACAGGCAAGAGACCCAGTACTTC.